This T cell receptor beta chain stems from a study of T-cell memory formation after mild COVID-19. Ten or more counts support this clonotype. Each CDR3 protein is one row after TCRdb ran MiXCR on the 5' RACE reads. The sample has some 150,000 distinct CDR3 sequences, almost 25% seen once. With V trimmed by 4 bases and J by 2 bases, 2 bases remained unmatched. Per the germline V gene, CDR1 is SNHLY and CDR2 is FYNNEI. The CDR3 totals 14 residues. J is TRBJ2-7 and V is TRBV2; 10 bases line up with TRBD2. Sequenced material: PBMCs or a T cell subset sorted from them (not recorded which). This receptor was taken from an adult woman who had mild COVID-19 (a few samples of this study predate the infection). Cell type and time point are not known. The CDR3 spells CASSVGTSAYEQYF. CDR3 nucleotide sequence: TGTGCCAGCAGTGTAGGGACTAGCGCCTACGAGCAGTACTTC.